Each of the 29 T cell receptor beta chains below was sequenced from the same sample in a study of long-term antiretroviral therapy in people with HIV. At survey level, the immunoSEQ assay was run in its v3.0 version. Clones were sequenced by immunoSEQ multiplex PCR, and TCRdb holds only the in-frame ones, with some missing. The sample has almost 30,000 clones; 85% to 90% are singletons. Sequencing was performed on unsorted PBMCs, taken 3.2 years before starting antiretroviral therapy. These receptors were collected from a man aged 50 to 59 with HIV.

This chain connects TRBV7-9 to TRBJ1-4, with TRBD1 matching 8 bases. The CDR3 runs 14 residues. J was trimmed by 5 bases and V by 5 bases; bases with no gene match: 4. Per the germline V gene, CDR1 is SEHNR and CDR2 is FQNEAQ (reference sequence). This CDR3 reads CASSRTGSNEKLFF. The CDR3 DNA is TGTGCCAGCAGCCGGACAGGGTCCAATGAAAAACTGTTTTTT.

The V call is TRBV7-6, the J call TRBJ2-3; 13 positions match TRBD2. Per the germline V gene, CDR1 is SGHVS and CDR2 is FNYEAQ. The CDR3 has 16 residues. The ends lost 5 bases at V and 6 bases at J; junction bases unmatched: 8. CDR3 sequence reads: CASSPTSGGTLDTQYF. In DNA form, the CDR3 reads TGTGCCAGCAGCCCGACTAGCGGGGGGACCCTCGATACGCAGTATTTT.

V usage is TRBV18 and J usage is TRBJ2-7, with D possibly being TRBD1 or TRBD2 (6 bases each). The length of the CDR3 is 16 residues. Per the germline V gene, CDR1 is KGHSH and CDR2 is LQKENI. Trimming took 3 bases from V and 3 from J, leaving 18 bases between them. The CDR3 spells CASSPPRGDANYEQYF. DNA of the CDR3: TGTGCCAGCTCACCCCCTAGGGGGGACGCCAACTACGAGCAGTACTTC.

This clone was recorded a few times. The rearrangement links TRBV2 to TRBJ1-1, with D possibly TRBD1 on 5 matching bases. V dropped 3 bases and J dropped 4 bases, with 12 bases sitting between them. The CDR3 has 14 residues. Germline V gene sequence: CDR1 SNHLY, CDR2 FYNNEI. The CDR3 region has the DNA TGTGCCAGCAGTGACCAGGGAGGAGGCACTGAAGCTTTCTTT. Its protein product is CASSDQGGGTEAFF. Looking up the rest from reference TRBV2 and TRBJ1-1 gives the full variable domain: EPEVTQTPSHQVTQMGQEVILRCVPISNHLYFYWYRQILGQKVEFLVSFYNNEISEKSEIFDDQFSVERPDGSNFTLKIRSTKLEDSAMYFCASSDQGGGTEAFFGQGTRLTVV.

V and J are TRBV6-5 and TRBJ2-1, with 8 bases lining up with TRBD2. The CDR3 is 15 amino acids. V lost 5 bases, J lost 5 bases, and 8 bases stayed unmatched. CDR1 is MNHEY, CDR2 SVGAGI, per germline. The CDR3 spells CASSITGGPHNEQFF. The CDR3 bases are TGTGCCAGCAGTATTACGGGAGGGCCCCACAATGAGCAGTTCTTC.

The chain uses TRBV7-3 and TRBJ2-2; maybe TRBD1 (6 bases). The CDR3 contains 15 residues. Trimming took off 5 bases at V and 5 bases at J, with 15 bases between the two ends. Germline V lookup: CDR1 SGHTA, CDR2 FQGTGA. The CDR3 DNA sequence: TGTGCCAGCAGCCTACAGGGTGGCGATACCGGGGAGCTGTTTTTT. The encoded protein is CASSLQGGDTGELFF.

This sequence joins TRBV11-1 and TRBJ1-3; D gene unclear. The V end was cut by 3 bases, the J end by 4 bases, with 4 bases between. Germline lookup yields CDR1 SGHAT and CDR2 FQDESV (reference sequence). This CDR3 spans 12 amino acids. Here the CDR3 DNA reads TGTGCCAGCAGCTTTCGCGGAAACACCATATATTTT. Translated: CASSFRGNTIYF.

V is TRBV23-1 and J is TRBJ2-1; TRBD2 aligns across 10 bases. TRBV23-1 is flagged as an ORF with uncertain function. Trimming took 5 bases from V and 8 from J; bases not matched to a gene: 12. This CDR3 comprises 16 residues. The CDR3 loop is CASSGRPSGTSDEQFF. CDR3 bases: TGCGCCAGCAGTGGACGGCCTAGCGGGACTAGCGATGAGCAGTTCTTC.

The chain uses TRBV5-4 and TRBJ2-3; 7 bases align to TRBD1. Germline trimming cut 4 bases from V and 4 bases from J; bases unmatched to any gene: 9. The germline CDR1 and CDR2 sequences are SGHNT and YYREEE (reference sequence). This CDR3 has 15 residues. In DNA, the CDR3 is TGTGCCAGCAGCACGACACAGGGGAATTCAGATACGCAGTATTTT. Translated: CASSTTQGNSDTQYF. The entire variable domain, with the rest obtained from reference TRBV5-4 and TRBJ2-3, is as follows: ETGVTQSPTHLIKTRGQQVTLRCSSQSGHNTVSWYQQALGQGPQFIFQYYREEENGRGNFPPRFSGLQFPNYSSELNVNALELDDSALYLCASSTTQGNSDTQYFGPGTRLTVL.

This chain joins TRBV10-3 and TRBJ2-1, with D possibly being TRBD2 (6 bases). CDR1 and CDR2 (germline): ENHRY, SYGVKD. Trimming took 4 bases from V and 0 from J, leaving 19 bases between them. This CDR3 is built from 18 residues. CDR3 DNA sequence: TGTGCCATCAGTGGGAGGGGCAGGCCGACGAGCTCCTACAATGAGCAGTTCTTC. It codes for CAISGRGRPTSSYNEQFF.

The chain joins TRBV7-9 to TRBJ1-1; D not resolved. The CDR3 runs to 13 residues. Trimming stripped 3 bases from V and 3 bases from J, with 8 bases between. In germline, CDR1 is SEHNR, CDR2 FQNEAQ (reference sequence). CDR3 region: CASSFVGDTEAFF. Written as DNA, the CDR3 is TGTGCCAGCAGCTTTGTAGGAGACACTGAAGCTTTCTTT.

The chain has TRBV5-1 and TRBJ1-1; D unclear. This CDR3 has 15 residues. V lost 10 bases to trimming and J lost 1 base, with 20 bases between them. Germline values: CDR1 SGHRS, CDR2 YFSETQ. The CDR3 nucleotides read TGCGCCTCTCGTACCGACTGGGAATGGAACACTGAAGCTTTCTTT. This codes for CASRTDWEWNTEAFF.

The chain uses TRBV6-5 and TRBJ2-2; no definite D call. CDR1 MNHEY and CDR2 SVGAGI come from the germline V gene. Deletions cut 2 bases from V and 11 bases from J, with 12 bases between. The CDR3 totals 13 residues. Written as DNA, the CDR3 is TGTGCCAGCAGTTACGAAAGCTTCCTCGAGCTGTTTTTT. It specifies CASSYESFLELFF.

This clone was observed a single time. The chain links TRBV7-2 to TRBJ2-1; a possible D gene is TRBD2 (6 bases). The germline gives CDR1 SGHTA, CDR2 FQGNSA. V lost 5 bases and J 3 bases, leaving 14 bases between the germline ends. The CDR3 is 15 amino acids. As DNA, the CDR3 is TGTGCCAGCAGCCCCCCAGGAGCGGGCTACAATGAGCAGTTCTTC. It translates to CASSPPGAGYNEQFF.

The chain couples TRBV15 to TRBJ1-5; the D is unclear. Germline V gene data show CDR1 as LNHNV and CDR2 as YYDKDF (reference sequence). This CDR3 is 13 amino acids long. Trimming left V 3 bases short and J 6 bases short, with 9 bases between. CDR3 sequence (DNA): TGTGCCACCAGCAGGGTCGGGTTTCAGCCCCAGCATTTT. Its protein product is CATSRVGFQPQHF.

CDR3 coding DNA: TGTGCCAGCAGGCTACAGGGGCCCTACAATGAGCAGTTCTTC. Encoded protein: CASRLQGPYNEQFF. This rearrangement joins TRBV6-5 to TRBJ2-1; 7 nucleotides align to TRBD1. Germline CDR1 reads MNHEY; CDR2 reads SVGAGI. The V and J ends lost 6 bases and 2 bases, in that order; junction bases with no gene match: 4. CDR3 length equals 14 residues.

DNA of the CDR3: TGTGCCAGCAGCTTAGGTACAGGGGCAGATACGCAGTATTTT. Translation gives CASSLGTGADTQYF. The chain is built from TRBV7-9 and TRBJ2-3, with 7 positions matching TRBD1. This CDR3 has 14 residues. CDR1 and CDR2 from the germline V gene are SEHNR and FQNEAQ (reference sequence). Unmatched junction bases numbered 2, after V lost 1 base and J lost 4 bases.

The chain recombines TRBV30 with TRBJ1-3; TRBD1 might be the D (6 bases). The CDR3 length is 14 residues. CDR1 and CDR2 (germline): GTSNPN, SVGIG (reference sequence). Trimming removed 2 bases from V and 5 bases from J, with 13 bases in between. In nucleotides, the CDR3 is TGTGCCTGGAGTCTCAGGGGTTCCCGAAACACCATATATTTT. It encodes CAWSLRGSRNTIYF.

J is TRBJ2-7 and V is TRBV2; D gene ambiguous. Trimming left V 2 bases short and J 3 bases short, with 11 bases between. Germline V CDR1 and CDR2: SNHLY, FYNNEI. The CDR3 loop spans 14 amino acids. The CDR3 bases are TGTGCCAGCAGTGAAATCAGGAGCCTCTACGAGCAGTACTTC. Residues: CASSEIRSLYEQYF.

The genes are TRBV7-8 and TRBJ2-5; no firm D call. CDR1 is SGHVS and CDR2 is FQNEAQ in the germline V gene. Trimming cost V 3 bases and J 3 bases, with 8 bases left between them. This CDR3 is 13 amino acids long. CDR3 bases: TGTGCCAGCAGCTTCGGTCCTGAAGAGACCCAGTACTTC. Residues: CASSFGPEETQYF. Based on the CDR3 plus reference TRBV7-8 and TRBJ2-5, the full variable domain is GAGVSQSPRYKVAKRGQDVALRCDPISGHVSLFWYQQALGQGPEFLTYFQNEAQLDKSGLPSDRFFAERPEGSVSTLKIQRTQQEDSAVYLCASSFGPEETQYFGPGTRLLVL.

J is TRBJ2-5 and V is TRBV10-3; 8 positions match TRBD2. J gave up 1 base and V 11 bases, and 12 bases lay outside the gene matches. Germline loops: CDR1 ENHRY, CDR2 SYGVKD. The CDR3 spans 15 residues. The CDR3 sequence: CAASGGAKPQETQYF. The CDR3 nucleotides are TGTGCCGCGTCGGGGGGGGCAAAACCCCAAGAGACCCAGTACTTC.

On this clone: Because the CDR3's place on the DNA is in doubt, the DNA is left out and the CDR3 is given as listed by TCRdb. The chain recombines TRBV6-6 with TRBJ1-1; TRBD1, the table's D call, lacks a check against the DNA. CDR1 is MNHNY, CDR2 SVGAGI, per germline (reference sequence). 15 amino acids form the CDR3, both terminal residues included. CDR3 amino acids: CASSFGPGANTEAFF.

The V call is TRBV2, the J call TRBJ1-2; 8 bases match TRBD1. CDR3 size: 15 residues. Germline V gene sequence: CDR1 SNHLY, CDR2 FYNNEI. Losses at the gene ends were 5 bases for V and 4 bases for J; bases not matched to a gene: 9. CDR3 sequence reads: CASSTDRGFGYGYTF. The DNA for the CDR3 is TGTGCCAGCAGTACAGACAGGGGCTTCGGCTATGGCTACACCTTC.

This chain links TRBV6-5 with TRBJ2-1; 9 bases align to TRBD1. The CDR3 is made up of 16 amino acids. Germline lookup yields CDR1 MNHEY and CDR2 SVGAGI. V gave up 2 bases and J gave up 0 bases; unmatched junction bases: 2. CDR3 sequence (DNA): TGTGCCAGCAGTTACGGACAGGGGAGCTCCTACAATGAGCAGTTCTTC. Amino acid sequence: CASSYGQGSSYNEQFF.

This clone is judged medium-sized. J is TRBJ1-2 and V is TRBV29-1; possible D gene TRBD1, 5 bases. The germline gives CDR1 SQVTM, CDR2 ANQGSEA. The CDR3 is 16 residues long. V was pared by 2 bases and J by 7 bases, with 23 bases between. CDR3 nucleotides: TGCAGCGTTGAATTGGTTGATGGCACCCTGGGGACTGGCTACACCTTC. It codes for CSVELVDGTLGTGYTF.

The table lists this clone with a few counts. The chain carries TRBV5-4 and TRBJ1-1; no firm D call. The CDR3 sequence is 13 residues long. V lost 1 base and J lost 1, with 5 bases in between. The germline V gene encodes CDR1 SGHNT and CDR2 YYREEE (reference sequence). The CDR3 nucleotides are TGTGCCAGCAGCTTGACCGAGAACACTGAAGCTTTCTTT. It is translated as CASSLTENTEAFF.

The chain recombines TRBV7-3 with TRBJ2-3; TRBD2 matches 7 bases. V dropped 3 bases and J dropped 2; count of bases not matched to a gene: 5. Per the germline V gene, CDR1 is SGHTA and CDR2 is FQGTGA. The CDR3 covers 15 residues. DNA for the CDR3: TGTGCCAGCAGCTTGGGGACTACGCCCACAGATACGCAGTATTTT. This translates into CASSLGTTPTDTQYF.

The sample holds one count of this clone. This chain joins TRBV29-1 and TRBJ1-2, with TRBD1 matching over 8 bases. Germline V gene data show CDR1 as SQVTM and CDR2 as ANQGSEA. Trimming at V came to 3 bases and at J to 6 bases, leaving 6 bases not matched to a gene. This CDR3 has 13 residues. Here the CDR3 DNA reads TGCAGCGTTGACGAAACAGGGGGTAATGGCTACACCTTC. Protein: CSVDETGGNGYTF.

This chain uses TRBV10-1 with TRBJ2-3; D is unresolved. The V gene lost 6 bases and the J gene lost 5 bases, with 12 bases spanning the gap. Per the germline V gene, CDR1 is WNHNN and CDR2 is SYGVQD (reference sequence). The CDR3 length is 13 residues. The CDR3 loop is CASSPTRQDTQYF. Here the CDR3 DNA reads TGCGCCAGCAGCCCCACGCGGCAAGATACGCAGTATTTT.